This T cell receptor beta chain was captured in a study of T-cell reconstitution after alpha-beta-depleted transplantation in children. Unique molecular identifiers were incorporated during preparation of the TCRbeta library. TCRdb redid the calling of the PCR reads with MiXCR, one entry per CDR3 protein. Among hundreds of thousands of distinct CDR3 sequences listed, approximately 17% were seen once. This clonotype was counted at least ten times. The receptor's source is a human donor who donated a stem cell graft to a child with acute myeloid leukemia. The sample here was PBMCs from the stem cell graft donor, taken from the stem cell graft.

The CDR3 region is CSVQRNGGGETQYF. In DNA form, the CDR3 reads TGCAGCGTTCAACGGAACGGGGGGGGAGAGACCCAGTACTTC. This chain connects TRBV29-1 to TRBJ2-5; 8 bases match TRBD2. Germline V lookup: CDR1 SQVTM, CDR2 ANQGSEA. After removal of 5 bases from V and 4 bases from J, the junction contained 9 bases not matched to a gene. The CDR3 runs to 14 residues.